Below, 32 T cell receptor beta chains from the same sample are listed, as sequenced in a study of CD8+CD57+ T cells in acquired aplastic anemia. All patients picked for sequencing had shown, by flow cytometry, an expansion of CD8+CD57+ cells. Profiles of TCR beta VDJ and CDR3 were generated from a genomic DNA template. TCRdb ran MiXCR on the reads and lists one entry per CDR3 protein. The top ten hold roughly 1.2% of the sample, which has 310,000 or so distinct CDR3 sequences, 50% to 65% seen once. The sample consisted of sorted CD4+, CD8+, or CD8+CD57+ T cells (not recorded which) from PBMCs. All receptors derive from a human donor with aplastic anemia.

V usage is TRBV7-9 and J usage is TRBJ2-2; D is unresolved. The ends were cut back, 0 bases at V and 0 bases at J, with 8 bases in the middle. The germline V gene has CDR1 SEHNR and CDR2 FQNEAQ (reference sequence). The CDR3 spans 16 residues. CDR3 nucleotide sequence: TGTGCCAGCAGCTTAGCGGGAATGTCGAACACCGGGGAGCTGTTTTTT. It codes for CASSLAGMSNTGELFF.

For this clonotype: The CDR3 does not end in the conserved phenylalanine or tryptophan, so this is likely a read error. This rearrangement joins TRBV29-1 to TRBJ2-1, with 15 positions matching TRBD2. V shed 5 bases, J shed 6 bases, and the junction held 5 bases outside the gene matches. The germline CDR1 and CDR2 sequences are SQVTM and ANQGSEA. The CDR3 contains 15 residues. The CDR3 nucleotides are TGCAGCGTTCGGACTAGCGGGAGGGCACCCAATGAGCAGTTCTCC. It encodes CSVRTSGRAPNEQFS.

This clonotype turned up a few times. The chain recombines TRBV5-1 with TRBJ1-2; D perhaps matches TRBD1 (5 bases). Trimming stripped 4 bases from V and 8 bases from J, with 15 bases between. Germline CDR1 reads SGHRS; CDR2 reads YFSETQ. This CDR3 is 13 amino acids long. DNA for the CDR3: TGCGCCAGCAGCGGGGATAGGGACGAAGGCTACACCTTC. Residues: CASSGDRDEGYTF.

The rearrangement joins TRBV2 to TRBJ1-3; D gene unclear. From germline, CDR1 is SNHLY and CDR2 FYNNEI. Deletions cut 6 bases from V and 0 bases from J, with 12 bases between. This CDR3 comprises 15 residues. The CDR3 bases are TGTGCCAGCAGCCCCGACAAATACTCTGGAAACACCATATATTTT. Protein: CASSPDKYSGNTIYF.

In this sample, this clonotype turned up many times. The V gene is TRBV5-8, the J gene TRBJ1-5; D ambiguous. Germline assignment: CDR1 SGHTS and CDR2 YDEGEE. The CDR3 contains 13 residues. With 1 base removed from V and 4 bases from J, the gap between germline ends came to 6 bases. The CDR3: CASSLLRNQPQHF. CDR3 nucleotides: TGTGCCAGCAGCTTGTTAAGGAATCAGCCCCAGCATTTT.

The CDR3 nucleotides read TGTGCCAGCAGCGTAGGTCCGGGAAGCAATGAGCAGTTCTTC. Protein sequence: CASSVGPGSNEQFF. V and J are TRBV9 and TRBJ2-1; TRBD2 might be the D (5 bases). The germline gives CDR1 SGDLS, CDR2 YYNGEE. Deletions cut 0 bases from V and 6 bases from J, with 10 bases between. The CDR3 extends over 14 amino acids.

This clonotype was seen a handful of times. The chain couples TRBV24-1 to TRBJ1-2, with 10 bases that match TRBD1. From germline, CDR1 is KGHDR and CDR2 SFDVKD. The CDR3 totals 15 residues. After removal of 4 bases from V and 8 bases from J, the junction contained 9 bases not matched to a gene. The CDR3 sequence is CATSDHDRGQGGYTF. CDR3 bases: TGTGCCACCAGTGACCACGACAGGGGGCAAGGCGGCTACACCTTC.

This sequence joins TRBV6-6 and TRBJ2-5; no clear D. Germline V gives CDR1 MNHNY, CDR2 SVGAGI (reference sequence). The CDR3 runs 12 residues. The V end was cut by 6 bases, the J end by 3 bases, with 8 bases between. The CDR3 here is CASSPVKETQYF. DNA for the CDR3: TGTGCCAGCAGCCCCGTGAAAGAGACCCAGTACTTC.

This clonotype was seen a few times. The chain uses TRBV15 and TRBJ2-7, with TRBD1 as a possible D gene (6 bases). Trimming pared 3 bases from V and 2 bases from J, leaving 17 bases between. The germline CDR1 and CDR2 sequences are LNHNV and YYDKDF (reference sequence). This CDR3 region has 16 residues. CDR3 protein: CATSSRRETGTYEQYF. As DNA, the CDR3 is TGTGCCACCAGCAGCCGCAGAGAAACAGGGACCTACGAGCAGTACTTC.

This chain links TRBV29-1 with TRBJ1-2; no reliable D call. The CDR3 loop spans 12 amino acids. The ends were cut back, 6 bases at V and 4 bases at J, with 12 bases in the middle. Per the germline V gene, CDR1 is SQVTM and CDR2 is ANQGSEA. The chain's CDR3 is CSVKEVSYGYTF. DNA of the CDR3: TGCAGCGTAAAGGAAGTAAGCTATGGCTACACCTTC.

The rearrangement uses TRBV5-1 and TRBJ2-7; D might be TRBD2 (6 bases). Trimming took 4 bases from V and 3 from J, leaving 14 bases between them. The CDR3 length is 14 residues. CDR1 SGHRS and CDR2 YFSETQ come from the germline V gene. The CDR3 nucleotides are TGCGCCAGCAGCCCGGGACTCAACGTCTACGAGCAGTACTTC. Protein product: CASSPGLNVYEQYF.

The chain couples TRBV4-3 to TRBJ2-7; 9 nucleotides line up with TRBD1. The CDR3 extends over 17 amino acids. Looked up from germline, CDR1 is LGHNA and CDR2 is YSLEER. With 0 bases clipped from V and 2 bases from J, the junction kept 8 bases outside the gene matches. This CDR3 reads CASSQDWPGTGTYEQYF. For the CDR3, the DNA is TGCGCCAGCAGCCAAGATTGGCCCGGGACAGGGACCTACGAGCAGTACTTC.

This clonotype was observed at least ten times. This chain uses TRBV6-5 with TRBJ1-1; D possibly corresponds to TRBD1 (5 bases). V was shortened by 0 bases and J by 5 bases, with 13 bases between the two germline ends. CDR1 and CDR2 (germline): MNHEY, SVGAGI. The CDR3 sequence is 15 residues long. CDR3 sequence: CASSYSPTGVTEAFF. The CDR3 DNA follows: TGTGCCAGCAGTTACTCCCCCACGGGGGTAACTGAAGCTTTCTTT.

The V and J genes are TRBV19 and TRBJ1-5; perhaps TRBD1 as D (6 bases). Germline lookup yields CDR1 LNHDA and CDR2 SQIVND (reference sequence). This CDR3 has 14 amino acids. Between the trimmed V and J ends, which lost 8 bases and 2 bases, there was a span of 13 bases. CDR3 region: CASLQGLGNQPQHF. The CDR3 DNA reads TGTGCCAGTCTACAGGGCCTGGGCAATCAGCCCCAGCATTTT. The full variable domain, in which reference TRBV19 and TRBJ1-5 provide the parts outside the CDR3, is DGGITQSPKYLFRKEGQNVTLSCEQNLNHDAMYWYRQDPGQGLRLIYYSQIVNDFQKGDIAEGYSVSREKKESFPLTVTSAQKNPTAFYLCASLQGLGNQPQHFGDGTRLSIL.

Comments on this clonotype: As the CDR3 is not closed by the conserved phenylalanine or tryptophan, this likely results from a read error. This rearrangement joins TRBV7-6 to TRBJ1-6; 7 bases are a match to TRBD1. This CDR3 comprises 15 residues. The V gene's germline CDR1 is SGHVS and CDR2 FNYEAQ. Unmatched junction bases numbered 6, after V lost 2 bases and J lost 8 bases. The CDR3 nucleotides read TGTGCCAGCAGCTTAACCGGGACAGCAGATTCACCCCTCCACCTT. Its protein is CASSLTGTADSPLHL.

As DNA, the CDR3 is TGCAGCGTGATTAGCGGAGGCCACTACGAGCAGTACTTC. This encodes CSVISGGHYEQYF. This chain connects TRBV29-1 to TRBJ2-7; possibly TRBD2 for D (6 bases). CDR1 and CDR2 from the germline V gene are SQVTM and ANQGSEA. This CDR3 comprises 13 residues. Between the trimmed V and J ends, which lost 6 bases and 3 bases, there was a span of 15 bases.

This clonotype came up many times. CDR3 amino acids: CASRAEQGSQETQYF. The CDR3 region has the DNA TGTGCCAGTAGAGCAGAACAGGGGAGCCAAGAGACCCAGTACTTC. The genes are TRBV19 and TRBJ2-5, with TRBD1 identical over 7 bases. With V trimmed by 6 bases and J by 1 base, 8 bases remained unmatched. The germline CDR1 and CDR2 sequences are LNHDA and SQIVND (reference sequence). This CDR3 is built from 15 residues.

This clonotype was counted many times. This chain connects TRBV7-8 to TRBJ2-7; no clear D gene. The V gene lost 1 base and the J gene lost 3 bases, with 4 bases spanning the gap. From germline, CDR1 is SGHVS and CDR2 FQNEAQ. CDR3 size: 12 residues. CDR3 sequence: CASSLGYYEQYF. The CDR3 nucleotides are TGTGCCAGCAGCTTAGGATACTACGAGCAGTACTTC.

This clonotype was seen at least ten times. This chain connects TRBV4-1 to TRBJ1-3; D ambiguous. CDR1 is MGHRA and CDR2 is YSYEKL in the germline V gene. V shed 4 bases and J shed 1 base, with 17 bases lying between them. The CDR3 extends over 17 amino acids. The chain's CDR3 is CASSRQGLVVSGNTIYF. The CDR3 region has the DNA TGCGCCAGCAGCCGTCAAGGATTGGTAGTTTCTGGAAACACCATATATTTT.

A single count supports this clonotype. In DNA form, the CDR3 reads TGTGCCAGCAGCACCAAGGACAGATATGGCTACACCTTC. Translating it yields CASSTKDRYGYTF. This rearrangement joins TRBV7-9 to TRBJ1-2; D possibly corresponds to TRBD1 (6 bases). The germline gives CDR1 SEHNR, CDR2 FQNEAQ (reference sequence). Deletions cut 5 bases from V and 5 bases from J, with 12 bases between. This CDR3 is built from 13 residues.

This clonotype occurred many times. J is TRBJ2-7 and V is TRBV7-2; either TRBD1 or TRBD2 may fit D (6 bases each). V was trimmed by 3 bases and J by 7 bases, leaving 13 bases between them. The CDR3 runs 13 residues. Germline CDR1 is SGHTA and CDR2 is FQGNSA. For the CDR3, the DNA is TGTGCCAGCAGCTTGGGGGCGGGAAGGGAGCAGTACTTC. Protein: CASSLGAGREQYF.

The sample holds many counts of this clonotype. The V call is TRBV3-1, the J call TRBJ2-5; D gene ambiguous. The V gene lost 6 bases and the J gene lost 6 bases, with 11 bases spanning the gap. The CDR3 length is 12 residues. Germline V gene sequence: CDR1 LGHDT, CDR2 YNNKEL (reference sequence). CDR3 region: CASSSRKQTQYF. The CDR3 nucleotides are TGTGCCAGCAGTTCCAGGAAGCAGACCCAGTACTTC.

The rearrangement joins TRBV7-9 to TRBJ1-3, with TRBD1 as a possible D gene (6 bases). The V and J ends lost 5 bases and 2 bases respectively, with 13 bases between them. Germline V gives CDR1 SEHNR, CDR2 FQNEAQ (reference sequence). The CDR3 loop spans 15 amino acids. The CDR3 region is CASSKGETTGNTIYF. CDR3 sequence (DNA): TGTGCCAGCAGCAAGGGGGAGACAACTGGAAACACCATATATTTT.

The sample holds many counts of this clonotype. The V gene is TRBV7-3, the J gene TRBJ2-1; 8 positions agree with TRBD2. The CDR3 runs to 15 residues. V trimming: 4 bases; J trimming: 0 bases; junction bases outside the gene matches: 2. CDR1 and CDR2 from the germline V gene are SGHTA and FQGTGA. CDR3 nucleotide sequence: TGTGCCAGCAGCTCCGGGACTAGCTCCTACAATGAGCAGTTCTTC. Translated: CASSSGTSSYNEQFF.

The chain couples TRBV24-1 to TRBJ2-1, with 10 bases identical to TRBD2. Germline assignment: CDR1 KGHDR and CDR2 SFDVKD. The length of the CDR3 is 15 residues. V was clipped by 5 bases and J by 10 bases; unmatched bases: 10. The chain's CDR3 is CATSAPSGSQSEQFF. The CDR3 DNA follows: TGTGCCACCAGTGCCCCTAGCGGGAGTCAAAGCGAGCAGTTCTTC.

In this sample, this clonotype turned up a few times. A much bigger clone sits one base away, suggesting this may be a read error. The chain couples TRBV5-4 to TRBJ2-5, with 7 bases fitting TRBD2. Germline CDR1 SGHNT, CDR2 YYREEE (reference sequence). V shed 3 bases and J 12 bases; nucleotides not matched to a gene: 14. This CDR3 region has 14 residues. CDR3 DNA: TGTGCCAGCAGCTACGGGACTACCTTAGGGGCCAAGTACTTC. Translating gives CASSYGTTLGAKYF.

On this clonotype: This may stem from a read error, because a much larger clone lies one nucleotide away. The chain joins TRBV12-3 or TRBV12-4 to TRBJ1-2; 11 nucleotides align to TRBD1. The CDR3 has 20 amino acids. Losses at the gene ends were 2 bases for V and 6 bases for J; bases not matched to a gene: 20. The CDR3 loop is CASSLWAHPSGTGGDHGYTF. The CDR3 DNA follows: TGTGCCAGCAGTTTATGGGCCCATCCTTCAGGGACAGGGGGAGACCATGGCTACACCTTC.

This chain uses TRBV7-9 with TRBJ2-7; TRBD1 agrees at 9 bases. From germline, CDR1 is SEHNR and CDR2 FQNEAQ (reference sequence). The V gene end was trimmed by 3 bases and the J gene end by 9 bases; junction bases not matched to a gene: 12. The CDR3 consists of 15 residues. CDR3 amino acids: CASSFTGGVWNGQYF. Here the CDR3 DNA reads TGTGCCAGCAGCTTCACAGGGGGCGTTTGGAACGGGCAGTACTTC.

This clonotype was observed a single time. V gene TRBV9 combines with J gene TRBJ2-3, with TRBD2 as a possible D gene (6 bases). Trimming pared 2 bases from V and 4 bases from J, leaving 11 bases between. This CDR3 comprises 14 residues. The germline V gene has CDR1 SGDLS and CDR2 YYNGEE. In nucleotides, the CDR3 is TGTGCCAGCAGCGTCGGGGGAGTTGCAGATACGCAGTATTTT. This sequence encodes CASSVGGVADTQYF.

V usage is TRBV15 and J usage is TRBJ2-7, with D uncertain. V was pared by 6 bases and J by 1 base, with 10 bases between. Germline lookup yields CDR1 LNHNV and CDR2 YYDKDF (reference sequence). This CDR3 has 13 amino acids. As DNA, the CDR3 is TGTGCCACCAGTATTAGTAGGTCCTACGAGCAGTACTTC. Translation gives CATSISRSYEQYF.

The chain couples TRBV5-1 to TRBJ2-7; 7 nucleotides align to TRBD2. The CDR3 is made up of 15 amino acids. V trimming: 4 bases; J trimming: 6 bases; junction bases outside the gene matches: 13. In germline, CDR1 is SGHRS, CDR2 YFSETQ. The DNA of the CDR3 is TGCGCCAGCAGCATGGTGGCTAGCGGAGGCCCCGAGCAGTACTTC. The encoded protein is CASSMVASGGPEQYF.

J is TRBJ2-7 and V is TRBV5-1; 8 nucleotides agree with TRBD1. Unmatched junction bases numbered 12, after V lost 6 bases and J lost 7 bases. Germline V gene data show CDR1 as SGHRS and CDR2 as YFSETQ. The CDR3 has 14 residues. The CDR3 region is CASTPGGGVGEQYF. In DNA, the CDR3 is TGCGCCAGCACTCCAGGGGGCGGGGTGGGGGAGCAGTACTTC.